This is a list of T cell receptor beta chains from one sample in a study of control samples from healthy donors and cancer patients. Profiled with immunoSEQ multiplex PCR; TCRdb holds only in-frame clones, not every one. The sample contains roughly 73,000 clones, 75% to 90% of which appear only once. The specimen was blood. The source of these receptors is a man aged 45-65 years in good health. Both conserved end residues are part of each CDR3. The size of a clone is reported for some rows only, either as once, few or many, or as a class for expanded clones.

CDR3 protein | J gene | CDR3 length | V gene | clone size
CASSLFGAGHSEQYF | TRBJ2-7 | 15 | TRBV6-5 | -
CASIGGEGYYNEQFF | TRBJ2-1 | 15 | TRBV5-6 | once
CASSQAHGNEQFF | TRBJ2-1 | 13 | TRBV4-2 | -
CATSRDLPLGGSGNTIYF | TRBJ1-3 | 18 | TRBV15 | -
CASSQDLAAVETQYF | TRBJ2-5 | 15 | TRBV3-1/TRBV3-2 | -
CASSVDKPGEQYF | TRBJ2-7 | 13 | TRBV9 | -
CASSPRESTQYF | TRBJ2-3 | 12 | TRBV18 | -
CASSQVAKNIQYF | TRBJ2-4 | 13 | TRBV6-5 | -
CASSQVRVGQGRYEQYF | TRBJ2-7 | 17 | TRBV4-3 | -
CASGLKVGSGNTIYF | TRBJ1-3 | 15 | TRBV12-5 | -
CASSRTSGGSNEQFF | TRBJ2-1 | 15 | TRBV13 | once
CASSYQSGGAYYEQYF | TRBJ2-7 | 16 | TRBV6-2/TRBV6-3 | few
CASSGDGEETQYF | TRBJ2-5 | 13 | TRBV19 | -
CASSRRLAGGVETQYF | TRBJ2-5 | 16 | TRBV5-4 | -
CASSQGLPGGTEAFF | TRBJ1-1 | 15 | TRBV18 | few
CASSDRYNEQFF | TRBJ2-1 | 12 | TRBV6-1 | -
CASSPGARTVNTGELFF | TRBJ2-2 | 17 | TRBV5-5 | -
CASSFLGRDRVESNEQFF | TRBJ2-1 | 18 | TRBV7-3 | -
CASSLPPRGHYGYTF | TRBJ1-2 | 15 | TRBV28 | -
CASSPRQGAGTQYF | TRBJ2-5 | 14 | TRBV19 | -
CASSLDPGRTNEQFF | TRBJ2-1 | 15 | TRBV7-6 | -
CASSVGTGSDEQYF | TRBJ2-7 | 14 | TRBV7-7 | -
CASSFTSAYYGYTF | TRBJ1-2 | 14 | TRBV7-9 | -
CASSFAGTYEQYF | TRBJ2-7 | 13 | TRBV5-1 | -
CASSSRGQSYEQYF | TRBJ2-7 | 14 | TRBV7-2 | -
CASSPTGHTDTQYF | TRBJ2-3 | 14 | TRBV5-4 | -
CATFLRGLDTQYF | TRBJ2-3 | 13 | TRBV2 | -